This is a list of T cell receptor beta chains from one sample in a study of T-cell reconstitution after alpha-beta-depleted transplantation in children. MiXCR, run by TCRdb on the PCR reads, gives a single entry per CDR3 protein. This repertoire shows more than 200,000 distinct CDR3 sequences, about 25% found once; its top ten account for about 2.8%. Sample: PBMCs, taken before TCRalphabeta/CD19-depleted stem cell transplant. These TCRs come from a girl aged 2-9 years with Fanconi anemia, due to receive a stem cell transplant. Both conserved end residues are part of each CDR3. The D gene is left open where the match is weak. Not all rows give a size; the values are once, few, many and, for expanded clones, a class.

D gene: .; V gene: TRBV3-1; J gene: TRBJ2-3; clone size: many; CDR3 protein: CASSQDLSIADTQYF; CDR3 DNA: TGTGCCAGCAGCCAAGACCTCAGCATTGCAGATACGCAGTATTTT
D gene: TRBD2; V gene: TRBV18; J gene: TRBJ2-3; clone size: many; CDR3 protein: CASSPLLAGGPDTQYF; CDR3 DNA: TGTGCCAGCTCACCACTGCTAGCGGGGGGGCCAGATACGCAGTATTTT
D gene: TRBD2; V gene: TRBV10-3; J gene: TRBJ2-3; clone size: few; CDR3 protein: CAISNLFTSGMAFYTDTQYF; CDR3 DNA: TGTGCCATCAGCAATCTTTTTACTAGCGGGATGGCATTTTACACAGATACGCAGTATTTT
D gene: .; V gene: TRBV28; J gene: TRBJ2-7; clone size: .; CDR3 protein: CASSFQGASSYEQYF; CDR3 DNA: TGTGCCAGCAGTTTCCAGGGTGCCTCCTCCTACGAGCAGTACTTC
D gene: .; V gene: TRBV7-2; J gene: TRBJ2-3; clone size: few; CDR3 protein: CASSRRQGGDTDTQYF; CDR3 DNA: TGTGCCAGCAGCCGTCGGCAAGGCGGGGACACAGATACGCAGTATTTT
D gene: .; V gene: TRBV28; J gene: TRBJ2-1; clone size: once; CDR3 protein: CASSLDPSTSSYNEQFF; CDR3 DNA: TGTGCCAGCAGTTTGGACCCGTCTACTAGCTCCTACAATGAGCAGTTCTTC
D gene: .; V gene: TRBV29-1; J gene: TRBJ2-2; clone size: .; CDR3 protein: CSVLEVSNTGELFF; CDR3 DNA: TGCAGCGTTTTGGAGGTCTCCAACACCGGGGAGCTGTTTTTT
D gene: .; V gene: TRBV15; J gene: TRBJ2-3; clone size: many; CDR3 protein: CATSRGLRQSTDTQYF; CDR3 DNA: TGTGCCACCAGCAGGGGCCTACGACAGAGCACAGATACGCAGTATTTT
D gene: .; V gene: TRBV6-4; J gene: TRBJ2-7; clone size: .; CDR3 protein: CASSDGTEQYF; CDR3 DNA: TGCGCCAGCAGTGACGGGACCGAGCAGTACTTC
D gene: .; V gene: TRBV7-3; J gene: TRBJ2-1; clone size: .; CDR3 protein: CASSLYGLVGYNEQFF; CDR3 DNA: TGTGCCAGCAGCTTATACGGGTTGGTAGGCTACAATGAGCAGTTCTTC
D gene: TRBD2; V gene: TRBV7-9; J gene: TRBJ2-7; clone size: many; CDR3 protein: CASSPKGGLAINYEQYF; CDR3 DNA: TGTGCCAGCAGCCCTAAGGGCGGACTAGCGATAAACTACGAGCAGTACTTC
D gene: .; V gene: TRBV5-1; J gene: TRBJ1-1; clone size: .; CDR3 protein: CASSWDHMNTEAFF; CDR3 DNA: TGCGCCAGCAGCTGGGACCACATGAACACTGAAGCTTTCTTT
D gene: TRBD2; V gene: TRBV25-1; J gene: TRBJ2-1; clone size: few; CDR3 protein: CASSARLAAYNEQFF; CDR3 DNA: TGTGCCAGCAGTGCCAGACTAGCTGCCTACAATGAGCAGTTCTTC
D gene: TRBD2; V gene: TRBV7-2; J gene: TRBJ2-3; clone size: .; CDR3 protein: CASSLGSGFGTDTQYF; CDR3 DNA: TGTGCCAGCAGCTTAGGTAGCGGGTTCGGCACAGATACGCAGTATTTT
D gene: TRBD2; V gene: TRBV20-1; J gene: TRBJ2-7; clone size: .; CDR3 protein: CSALAGASSYEQYF; CDR3 DNA: TGCAGTGCTTTAGCGGGGGCGAGCTCCTACGAGCAGTACTTC
D gene: .; V gene: TRBV11-2; J gene: TRBJ1-2; clone size: few; CDR3 protein: CASRGLELFNYGYTF; CDR3 DNA: TGTGCCAGCAGAGGACTGGAACTATTTAACTATGGCTACACCTTC
D gene: .; V gene: TRBV2; J gene: TRBJ2-1; clone size: .; CDR3 protein: CASRRGPQEQFF; CDR3 DNA: TGTGCCAGCCGTCGAGGGCCTCAGGAGCAGTTCTTC
D gene: TRBD1; V gene: TRBV20-1; J gene: TRBJ1-1; clone size: .; CDR3 protein: CSANYDRDTEAFF; CDR3 DNA: TGCAGTGCTAATTATGACAGGGACACTGAAGCTTTCTTT
D gene: .; V gene: TRBV6-2/TRBV6-3; J gene: TRBJ2-1; clone size: .; CDR3 protein: CASTTAPFHEQFF; CDR3 DNA: TGTGCCAGCACGACGGCGCCCTTCCATGAGCAGTTCTTC
D gene: .; V gene: TRBV7-9; J gene: TRBJ2-3; clone size: few; CDR3 protein: CASSATDGPYSTDTQYF; CDR3 DNA: TGTGCCAGCAGCGCTACTGACGGACCCTACTCCACAGATACGCAGTATTTT
D gene: .; V gene: TRBV7-6; J gene: TRBJ2-7; clone size: many; CDR3 protein: CASSFETTGEQYF; CDR3 DNA: TGTGCCAGCAGTTTTGAAACTACAGGGGAGCAGTACTTC
D gene: TRBD1; V gene: TRBV11-2; J gene: TRBJ2-7; clone size: .; CDR3 protein: CASSTGGSSYEQYF; CDR3 DNA: TGTGCCAGCAGCACAGGGGGAAGCTCCTACGAGCAGTACTTC
D gene: .; V gene: TRBV12-3/TRBV12-4; J gene: TRBJ2-7; clone size: many; CDR3 protein: CASSLGGSLLEQYF; CDR3 DNA: TGTGCCAGCAGTTTAGGGGGCTCCCTCCTCGAGCAGTACTTC
D gene: .; V gene: TRBV20-1; J gene: TRBJ2-3; clone size: many; CDR3 protein: CSARDLPGGRTDTQYF; CDR3 DNA: TGCAGTGCTAGAGATCTCCCCGGGGGCAGAACAGATACGCAGTATTTT
D gene: TRBD2; V gene: TRBV7-9; J gene: TRBJ2-7; clone size: .; CDR3 protein: CASSLRERGRTYEQYF; CDR3 DNA: TGTGCCAGCAGCTTGCGCGAGCGGGGGAGAACCTACGAGCAGTACTTC
D gene: TRBD2; V gene: TRBV12-3/TRBV12-4; J gene: TRBJ2-3; clone size: .; CDR3 protein: CASSSSLARITDTQYF; CDR3 DNA: TGTGCCAGCAGTTCATCACTAGCGCGTATAACAGATACGCAGTATTTT
D gene: TRBD2; V gene: TRBV7-6; J gene: TRBJ2-1; clone size: many; CDR3 protein: CASSLRLAGDNEQFF; CDR3 DNA: TGTGCCAGCAGCTTACGACTAGCGGGGGACAATGAGCAGTTCTTC
D gene: .; V gene: TRBV4-2; J gene: TRBJ2-7; clone size: .; CDR3 protein: CASSQVGSDPYEQYF; CDR3 DNA: TGTGCCAGCAGCCAAGTCGGCAGCGATCCCTACGAGCAGTACTTC
D gene: .; V gene: TRBV28; J gene: TRBJ2-7; clone size: few; CDR3 protein: CASRDAWGQGLAYEQYF; CDR3 DNA: TGTGCCAGCAGGGACGCGTGGGGGCAGGGGCTGGCCTACGAGCAGTACTTC
D gene: .; V gene: TRBV29-1; J gene: TRBJ1-5; clone size: .; CDR3 protein: CSVEGPGNQPQHF; CDR3 DNA: TGCAGCGTTGAGGGACCTGGCAATCAGCCCCAGCATTTT
D gene: TRBD2; V gene: TRBV28; J gene: TRBJ2-1; clone size: many; CDR3 protein: CASSRGLAGSRTNEQFF; CDR3 DNA: TGTGCCAGCAGCCGGGGACTAGCGGGGTCACGTACCAATGAGCAGTTCTTC
D gene: .; V gene: TRBV3-1; J gene: TRBJ2-3; clone size: .; CDR3 protein: CASSHGGTGLTDTQYF; CDR3 DNA: TGTGCCAGCAGCCACGGGGGGACAGGCCTCACAGATACGCAGTATTTT
D gene: .; V gene: TRBV6-4; J gene: TRBJ2-3; clone size: many; CDR3 protein: CASSEKEVSDTQYF; CDR3 DNA: TGTGCCAGCAGTGAAAAGGAGGTATCAGATACGCAGTATTTT
D gene: TRBD2; V gene: TRBV18; J gene: TRBJ2-3; clone size: .; CDR3 protein: CASSPRGLADVTDTQYF; CDR3 DNA: TGTGCCAGCTCACCTCGGGGACTAGCGGACGTCACAGATACGCAGTATTTT
D gene: .; V gene: TRBV5-1; J gene: TRBJ1-1; clone size: .; CDR3 protein: CASSLARGVGTEAFF; CDR3 DNA: TGCGCCAGCAGCTTGGCTCGGGGAGTCGGGACTGAAGCTTTCTTT
D gene: .; V gene: TRBV7-9; J gene: TRBJ1-2; clone size: many; CDR3 protein: CASSLEENYGYTF; CDR3 DNA: TGTGCCAGCAGCTTAGAGGAGAACTATGGCTACACCTTC
D gene: .; V gene: TRBV20-1; J gene: TRBJ2-7; clone size: .; CDR3 protein: CSARSLYEQYF; CDR3 DNA: TGCAGTGCTAGATCGCTATACGAGCAGTACTTC
D gene: .; V gene: TRBV19; J gene: TRBJ2-5; clone size: .; CDR3 protein: CASSTYGPGTGSQETQYF; CDR3 DNA: TGTGCCAGTAGTACGTACGGACCGGGTACAGGGTCCCAAGAGACCCAGTACTTC
D gene: .; V gene: TRBV29-1; J gene: TRBJ2-7; clone size: .; CDR3 protein: CSVEEEGPVYYEQYF; CDR3 DNA: TGCAGCGTTGAAGAAGAGGGACCGGTCTACTACGAGCAGTACTTC
D gene: TRBD1; V gene: TRBV29-1; J gene: TRBJ2-3; clone size: many; CDR3 protein: CSVESAGTGTFHADTQYF; CDR3 DNA: TGCAGCGTAGAATCAGCCGGGACAGGGACCTTTCACGCAGATACGCAGTATTTT
D gene: .; V gene: TRBV29-1; J gene: TRBJ2-1; clone size: few; CDR3 protein: CSVGGQSYNEQFF; CDR3 DNA: TGCAGCGTTGGCGGACAGTCTTACAATGAGCAGTTCTTC
D gene: TRBD2; V gene: TRBV11-2; J gene: TRBJ2-1; clone size: many; CDR3 protein: CASSLELAGEVDEQFF; CDR3 DNA: TGTGCCAGCAGCTTAGAATTAGCGGGGGAGGTGGATGAGCAGTTCTTC
D gene: .; V gene: TRBV12-3/TRBV12-4; J gene: TRBJ2-1; clone size: many; CDR3 protein: CASSLTRFEQFF; CDR3 DNA: TGTGCCAGCAGTCTGACAAGGTTTGAGCAGTTCTTC
D gene: .; V gene: TRBV29-1; J gene: TRBJ2-6; clone size: many; CDR3 protein: CSVELSGANVLTF; CDR3 DNA: TGCAGCGTTGAACTCTCTGGGGCCAACGTCCTGACTTTC
D gene: TRBD1; V gene: TRBV7-2; J gene: TRBJ2-1; clone size: many; CDR3 protein: CASSYRTGIGYEQFF; CDR3 DNA: TGTGCCAGCAGCTATAGGACAGGGATCGGCTATGAGCAGTTCTTC
D gene: .; V gene: TRBV24-1; J gene: TRBJ2-7; clone size: few; CDR3 protein: CATWQAGPYSYEQYF; CDR3 DNA: TGTGCCACCTGGCAAGCGGGCCCTTACTCCTACGAGCAGTACTTC
D gene: TRBD1; V gene: TRBV29-1; J gene: TRBJ1-4; clone size: many; CDR3 protein: CSVASPGTGSREKLFF; CDR3 DNA: TGCAGCGTTGCTTCCCCCGGGACAGGGTCGCGCGAAAAACTGTTTTTT